Here is one T cell receptor beta chain with its context. These data come from a study of blood T cell repertoires in COVID-19. Study-wide background: Specimens from acute and convalescent COVID-19 originated in the United States, Italy and Spain.

This CDR3 is built from 16 residues. After removal of 4 bases from V and 2 bases from J, the junction contained 6 bases not matched to a gene. Germline CDR1 reads MNHEY; CDR2 reads SVGEGT. The table came from immunoSEQ multiplex PCR; TCRdb's copy has only in-frame clones and leaves some out. There are roughly 100,000 clones in the sample; about four fifths occur only once, and about 16% lies in the top ten. The sequence was obtained from a woman of 80 years or more with acute or convalescent COVID-19. The sequenced sample consisted of peripheral blood. The J gene is TRBJ2-1, the V gene TRBV6-2 or TRBV6-3; TRBD2 agrees at 9 bases. The chain's CDR3 is CASSSTLAGTYNEQFF. CDR3 nucleotides: TGTGCCAGCAGTTCTACTCTAGCGGGAACCTACAATGAGCAGTTCTTC.